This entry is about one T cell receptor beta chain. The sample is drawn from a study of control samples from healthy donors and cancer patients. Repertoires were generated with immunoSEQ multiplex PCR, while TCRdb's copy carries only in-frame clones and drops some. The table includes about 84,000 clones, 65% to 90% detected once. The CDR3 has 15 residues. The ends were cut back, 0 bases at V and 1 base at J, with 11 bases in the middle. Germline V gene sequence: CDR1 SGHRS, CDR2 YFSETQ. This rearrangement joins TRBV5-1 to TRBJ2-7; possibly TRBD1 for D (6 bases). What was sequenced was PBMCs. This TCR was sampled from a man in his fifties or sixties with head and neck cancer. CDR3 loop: CASSLGIGQSYEQYF. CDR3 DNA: TGCGCCAGCAGCTTGGGGATCGGACAGTCCTACGAGCAGTACTTC.